One T cell receptor (beta chain) is described in this entry. Its matching antigen is unknown. Some clones are missing from TCRdb's copy, which holds only in-frame ones; the method was immunoSEQ multiplex PCR. This sample has 1,400,000 or so clones, with approximately 98.5% found just once. Every donor was a Caucasian adult from Nashville, Tennessee. CD4+ cells underwent separation, giving CD45RA+ naive and CD45RA-negative memory subsets. The CDR3 has 12 residues. Between the trimmed V and J ends, which lost 6 bases and 8 bases, there was a span of 10 bases. CDR1 and CDR2 (germline): MNHEY, SVGAGI. The entry originates in a study of shared clonotypes between healthy human individuals. Study outcomes and limitations: Naive CD4 clonotype sharing across several donors was approximately 5%.

This sequence was found in a man younger than 40 in good health. The sample taken for sequencing was naive CD4+ T cells sorted from blood. Subset given: CD45RA+ positively selected. This chain uses TRBV6-5 with TRBJ2-2, with D perhaps TRBD2 (6 bases). DNA for the CDR3: TGTGCCAGCAGGACTAGGGTTGGGGAGCTGTTTTTT. Translation: CASRTRVGELFF.